Each of the 4 T cell receptor beta chains below was sequenced from the same sample in a study of T cell clones after liver transplantation. Profiled with immunoSEQ multiplex PCR; TCRdb holds only in-frame clones, not every one. The data contain about 70,000 clones, roughly 80% of them singletons. The material was CD4+ T cells from blood, obtained 12 months after liver transplant. The receptors come from a human patient who received a liver transplant. The graft donor may have contributed some T cells.

The rearrangement uses TRBV6-6 and TRBJ2-3, with D possibly TRBD2 on 5 matching bases. The CDR3 is 14 amino acids. Trimming took off 0 bases at V and 5 bases at J, with 9 bases between the two ends. Germline CDR1 and CDR2: MNHNY and SVGAGI (reference sequence). The CDR3: CASSYSEVKDTQYF. The DNA for the CDR3 is TGTGCCAGCAGTTACTCGGAGGTGAAAGATACGCAGTATTTT.

This chain connects TRBV18 to TRBJ1-2; 7 bases line up with TRBD1. The CDR3 loop spans 15 amino acids. Germline V lookup: CDR1 KGHSH, CDR2 LQKENI. V gave up 3 bases and J gave up 7 bases; unmatched junction bases: 11. The CDR3 region has the DNA TGTGCCAGCTCACCGTCTGGACAGGCCGGGGGTGGCTACACCTTC. Amino acid sequence: CASSPSGQAGGGYTF.

The chain recombines TRBV27 with TRBJ2-2; 13 bases align to TRBD2. Looked up from germline, CDR1 is MNHEY and CDR2 is SMNVEV (reference sequence). V was clipped by 4 bases and J by 3 bases; unmatched bases: 14. CDR3 length: 20 amino acids. Here the CDR3 reads CASSSHGLAGVNLYTGELFF. The CDR3 DNA is TGTGCCAGCAGTTCCCACGGACTAGCGGGAGTTAATCTGTACACCGGGGAGCTGTTTTTT.

There are a few counts of this clone. In nucleotides, the CDR3 is TGTGCCAGCAGTTTTTATGTTAGCGGGAGAAGGAATGAGCAGTTCTTC. This gives the protein CASSFYVSGRRNEQFF. J is TRBJ2-1 and V is TRBV28, with 9 bases matching TRBD2. Germline loops: CDR1 MDHEN, CDR2 SYDVKM. V lost 3 bases, J lost 7 bases, and 10 bases stayed unmatched. The CDR3 runs to 16 residues.